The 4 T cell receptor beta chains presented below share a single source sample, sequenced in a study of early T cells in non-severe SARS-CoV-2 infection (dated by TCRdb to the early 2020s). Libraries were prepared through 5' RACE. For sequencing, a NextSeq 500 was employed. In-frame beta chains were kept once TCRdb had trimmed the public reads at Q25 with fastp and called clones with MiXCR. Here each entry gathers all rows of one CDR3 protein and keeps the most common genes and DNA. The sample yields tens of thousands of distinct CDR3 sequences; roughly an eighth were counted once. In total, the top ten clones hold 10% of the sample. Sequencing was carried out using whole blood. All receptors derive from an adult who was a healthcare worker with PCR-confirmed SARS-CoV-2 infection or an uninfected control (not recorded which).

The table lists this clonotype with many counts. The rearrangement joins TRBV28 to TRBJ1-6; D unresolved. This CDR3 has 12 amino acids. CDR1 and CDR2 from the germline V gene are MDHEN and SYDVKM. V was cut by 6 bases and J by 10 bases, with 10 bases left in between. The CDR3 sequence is CASSAPGSPLHF. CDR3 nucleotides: TGTGCCAGCAGCGCTCCGGGGTCACCCCTCCACTTT.

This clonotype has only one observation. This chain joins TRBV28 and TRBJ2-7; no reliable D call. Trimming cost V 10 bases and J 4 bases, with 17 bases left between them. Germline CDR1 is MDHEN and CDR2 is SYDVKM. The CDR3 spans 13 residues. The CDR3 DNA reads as TGTGCCAACACCCCGACCGCTAGATACGAGCAGTACTTC. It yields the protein CANTPTARYEQYF.

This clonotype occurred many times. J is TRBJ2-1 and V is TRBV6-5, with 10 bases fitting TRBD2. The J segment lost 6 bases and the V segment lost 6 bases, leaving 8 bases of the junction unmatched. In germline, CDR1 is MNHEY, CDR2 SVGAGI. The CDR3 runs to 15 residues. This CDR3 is CASSLILAGVNEQFF. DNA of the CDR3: TGTGCCAGCAGCCTAATTCTAGCGGGAGTCAATGAGCAGTTCTTC.

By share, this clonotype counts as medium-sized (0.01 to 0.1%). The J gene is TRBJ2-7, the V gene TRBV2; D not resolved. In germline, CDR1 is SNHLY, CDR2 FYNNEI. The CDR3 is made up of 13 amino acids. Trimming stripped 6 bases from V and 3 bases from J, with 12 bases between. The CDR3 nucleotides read TGTGCCAGCAGCCGGGTCCTGGACTACGAGCAGTACTTC. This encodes CASSRVLDYEQYF. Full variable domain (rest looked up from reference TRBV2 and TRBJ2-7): EPEVTQTPSHQVTQMGQEVILRCVPISNHLYFYWYRQILGQKVEFLVSFYNNEISEKSEIFDDQFSVERPDGSNFTLKIRSTKLEDSAMYFCASSRVLDYEQYFGPGTRLTVT.